Following are 17 T cell receptor beta chains from one sample sequenced in a study of response to subunit inactivated influenza vaccine. TCRdb re-called the RT-PCR reads with MiXCR, one entry per CDR3 protein. The sample carries 500,000 to 600,000 distinct CDR3 sequences, 16% recorded once. The sample in question was CD4+ T cells sorted from PBMCs, obtained around 25 months after vaccination. These receptors all stem from a man aged 50-75 years who received an inactivated influenza vaccine.

This clonotype has a count of ten or more. J is TRBJ2-7 and V is TRBV5-6; no clear D. There are 15 residues in the CDR3. The germline gives CDR1 SGHDT, CDR2 YYEEEE. V was pared by 4 bases and J by 0 bases, with 14 bases between. The CDR3 nucleotides are TGTGCCAGCAGCCCCCTATACTCGGACTCCTACGAGCAGTACTTC. Translating gives CASSPLYSDSYEQYF.

At least ten counts were recorded for this clonotype. J is TRBJ2-7 and V is TRBV10-3; D is unresolved. Trimming took 3 bases from V and 7 from J, leaving 13 bases between them. CDR1 ENHRY and CDR2 SYGVKD come from the germline V gene. This CDR3 has 13 amino acids. For the CDR3, the DNA is TGTGCCATCAGTGACCCCCCGTCGCGGGAGCAGTACTTC. Translation gives CAISDPPSREQYF.

There are many counts of this clonotype. The chain carries TRBV10-3 and TRBJ2-1; 7 bases agree with TRBD2. V shed 10 bases and J 5 bases; nucleotides not matched to a gene: 11. CDR1 and CDR2 (germline): ENHRY, SYGVKD. This CDR3 is 14 amino acids long. CDR3 sequence reads: CATGEGTAHNEQFF. In DNA form, the CDR3 reads TGTGCCACGGGGGAGGGTACGGCTCACAATGAGCAGTTCTTC.

This clonotype was observed a few times. The chain uses TRBV4-1 and TRBJ2-2; 7 nucleotides line up with TRBD1. CDR3 size: 15 residues. J gave up 5 bases and V 4 bases, and 7 bases lay outside the gene matches. The germline gives CDR1 MGHRA, CDR2 YSYEKL. Here the CDR3 DNA reads TGCGCCAGCAGCCTAGGACAGGCAATGACCGGGGAGCTGTTTTTT. Translating gives CASSLGQAMTGELFF.

The chain carries TRBV9 and TRBJ1-4; 9 positions match TRBD1. CDR3 length: 16 amino acids. The germline V gene has CDR1 SGDLS and CDR2 YYNGEE. The V segment lost 3 bases and the J segment 8 bases; nucleotides outside the gene matches: 11. In nucleotides, the CDR3 is TGTGCCAGCAGCGCTTCCGGGACAGGGTGGAGCGAAAAACTGTTTTTT. Its translation is CASSASGTGWSEKLFF.

This clonotype was counted many times. The chain joins TRBV6-5 to TRBJ2-1; no clear D gene. Germline CDR1 MNHEY, CDR2 SVGAGI. Trimming removed 1 base from V and 4 bases from J, with 14 bases in between. This CDR3 spans 16 amino acids. Here the CDR3 DNA reads TGTGCCAGCAGTTACTTAGGGTCCCCACCTTACAATGAGCAGTTCTTC. Amino acids: CASSYLGSPPYNEQFF.

The table lists this clonotype with a few counts. The chain links TRBV20-1 to TRBJ1-1, with unresolved D. The V end lost 0 bases, the J end lost 4 bases, and 12 bases lay between the germline ends. The CDR3 covers 14 residues. Germline values: CDR1 DFQATT, CDR2 SNEGSKA (reference sequence). CDR3 sequence: CSARDIAIFTEAFF. The CDR3 bases are TGCAGTGCTAGAGATATTGCTATCTTCACTGAAGCTTTCTTT.

This chain links TRBV20-1 with TRBJ2-1; D might be TRBD2 (5 bases). Germline CDR1 reads DFQATT; CDR2 reads SNEGSKA (reference sequence). V gave up 0 bases and J gave up 0 bases, with 12 bases separating them. This CDR3 contains 16 residues. The CDR3 DNA follows: TGCAGTGCTAGAGATAAGGACTGGAGCTCCTACAATGAGCAGTTCTTC. Translating it yields CSARDKDWSSYNEQFF.

This clonotype has more than one count but fewer than ten. The V call is TRBV4-3, the J call TRBJ2-7, with 8 nucleotides matching TRBD2. The junction had 7 bases not matched to a gene; V was cut back by 4 bases and J by 2 bases. The germline gives CDR1 LGHNA, CDR2 YSLEER. The CDR3 length is 15 residues. DNA for the CDR3: TGCGCCAGCAGCCCGACCCGGGGGGGGGCCTACGAGCAGTACTTC. It codes for CASSPTRGGAYEQYF.

V gene TRBV28 combines with J gene TRBJ2-1, with TRBD1 identical over 10 bases. Germline values: CDR1 MDHEN, CDR2 SYDVKM. V dropped 5 bases and J dropped 7; count of bases not matched to a gene: 8. The CDR3 consists of 15 residues. DNA of the CDR3: TGTGCCAGCAGTCTGATACCGGGACAGGGGAATGAGCAGTTCTTC. It specifies CASSLIPGQGNEQFF.

The genes are TRBV10-3 and TRBJ2-1; no firm D call. Per germline, CDR1 ENHRY and CDR2 SYGVKD. Trimming removed 6 bases at V and 10 bases at J, with 10 bases between. This CDR3 spans 11 amino acids. For the CDR3, the DNA is TGTGCCATCAGGGGCTTGGAGGAGCAGTTCTTC. This gives the protein CAIRGLEEQFF.

This clonotype was observed a single time. The chain links TRBV30 to TRBJ2-1; D gene ambiguous. Germline lookup yields CDR1 GTSNPN and CDR2 SVGIG (reference sequence). The CDR3 is 14 amino acids. Between the trimmed V and J ends, which lost 8 bases and 0 bases, there was a span of 14 bases. The CDR3 nucleotides read TGTGCCAGTGGGTCTCTCAGCTCCTACAATGAGCAGTTCTTC. This gives the protein CASGSLSSYNEQFF.

The sample holds a few counts of this clonotype. The V gene is TRBV20-1, the J gene TRBJ2-2; D gene ambiguous. Between the trimmed V and J ends, which lost 3 bases and 5 bases, there was a span of 10 bases. Germline-derived CDR1 and CDR2 are DFQATT and SNEGSKA (reference sequence). The CDR3 runs 13 residues. This chain's CDR3 is CSARRLLTGELFF. As DNA, the CDR3 is TGCAGTGCTAGGAGGCTCCTAACCGGGGAGCTGTTTTTT.

This clonotype was seen a few times. The chain has TRBV5-1 and TRBJ2-7; 10 bases agree with TRBD1. This CDR3 is 15 amino acids long. The ends lost 3 bases at V and 3 bases at J; junction bases unmatched: 6. CDR1 is SGHRS, CDR2 YFSETQ, per germline. CDR3 nucleotide sequence: TGCGCCAGCAGCTCTGGGACAGGGGTGGGCTACGAGCAGTACTTC. It specifies CASSSGTGVGYEQYF.

The genes are TRBV5-1 and TRBJ2-3; D call uncertain. V was cut by 0 bases and J by 1 base, with 12 bases left in between. Germline CDR1 is SGHRS and CDR2 is YFSETQ. This CDR3 is built from 16 residues. In nucleotides, the CDR3 is TGCGCCAGCAGCTTGGGGTTCGCTGGCGGCACAGATACGCAGTATTTT. It translates to CASSLGFAGGTDTQYF.

This clonotype occurred a few times. The chain uses TRBV12-3 or TRBV12-4 and TRBJ2-7; D gene ambiguous. V lost 1 base and J lost 6, with 10 bases in between. The CDR3 runs to 13 residues. CDR3 amino acids: CASSLGILPEQYF. In nucleotides, the CDR3 is TGTGCCAGCAGTTTAGGTATTTTACCCGAGCAGTACTTC.

The chain links TRBV20-1 to TRBJ2-1; 8 bases align to TRBD2. CDR3 length: 13 residues. The V and J ends lost 5 bases and 7 bases, in that order; junction bases with no gene match: 7. The germline CDR1 and CDR2 sequences are DFQATT and SNEGSKA (reference sequence). The CDR3 nucleotides read TGCAGTGCTCCGGGACTAGTAGAAAATGAGCAGTTCTTC. This encodes CSAPGLVENEQFF.